The present TCR beta chain was sequenced within a study of shared clonotypes between healthy human individuals. For the study at large: The donor group consisted of a couple of women and three men, aged 18 to 49.

The method was immunoSEQ multiplex PCR; TCRdb's version includes in-frame clones alone and lacks a portion of them. The repertoire holds around 2.1 million clones, with around 95% as singletons. This CDR3 spans 13 amino acids. V was clipped by 9 bases and J by 7 bases; unmatched bases: 5. CDR1 and CDR2 (germline): SNHLY, FYNNEI. This clone was counted once. V is TRBV2 and J is TRBJ1-6, with 8 bases fitting TRBD1. The receptor was derived from a man aged 18 to 30 in good health. The sample consisted of naive CD4+ T cells sorted from blood. The sample's subset: CD45RA+ positively selected. The CDR3 reads CASQTGENSPLHF. The CDR3 DNA reads TGTGCCAGTCAGACAGGGGAAAATTCACCCCTCCACTTT.